Listed below are T cell receptor beta chains from one sample, sequenced in a study of early T cells in non-severe SARS-CoV-2 infection. MiXCR, run by TCRdb on the 5' RACE reads, gives a single entry per CDR3 protein. Of tens of thousands of distinct CDR3 sequences listed, over 13% are singletons. The sample here was whole blood, taken at baseline. Receptor source: an adult who was a healthcare worker with PCR-confirmed SARS-CoV-2 infection or an uninfected control (not recorded which). Both conserved end residues are part of each CDR3. Each record gives: J gene, V gene, D gene, clone size, CDR3 DNA, CDR3 protein. D genes are given only for firm matches. Size is omitted from some rows. Given values are once, few, many or a class for expanded clones.

TRBJ2-3,TRBV7-2,NA,many,TGTGCCAGCAGCCCAAGGGCTAGCGTAGCTCGCACAGATACGCAGTATTTT,CASSPRASVARTDTQYF
TRBJ2-2,TRBV4-1,TRBD1,NA,TGCGCCAGCAGCCAGACCACAGGGGGCGTCGGGGAGCTGTTTTTT,CASSQTTGGVGELFF
TRBJ1-2,TRBV3-1,TRBD1,many,TGTGCCAGCAGCCAAACAGGGGGCGAATATGGCTACACCTTC,CASSQTGGEYGYTF
TRBJ2-5,TRBV29-1,NA,NA,TGCAGCGTTGAAGATATGAAGACCCAGTACTTC,CSVEDMKTQYF
TRBJ2-1,TRBV11-2,TRBD2,many,TGTGCCAGCAGCTTAGCCCAGACTAGCGGGAGGGCCAGATCCTACAATGAGCAGTTCTTC,CASSLAQTSGRARSYNEQFF
TRBJ2-2,TRBV9,NA,few,TGTGCCAGCAGCGTGTCCGGGACCGGGGAGCTGTTTTTT,CASSVSGTGELFF
TRBJ2-7,TRBV27,NA,NA,TGTGCCAGCATTGAACCCCAGAGGAAACGACGGGACGTTACCTACGAGCAGTACTTC,CASIEPQRKRRDVTYEQYF
TRBJ1-1,TRBV18,NA,NA,TGTGCCAGCTCACCTATTGGGGGGGATACTGAAGCTTTCTTT,CASSPIGGDTEAFF
TRBJ2-7,TRBV7-9,NA,few,TGTGCCAGCAGCTTAAGAGACGTGAGGCTAACCCCTCCCGGAGAGCAGTACTTC,CASSLRDVRLTPPGEQYF
TRBJ1-1,TRBV18,NA,NA,TGTGCCAGCTCACCAGTCGGGGAAGCTGAAGCTTTCTTT,CASSPVGEAEAFF
TRBJ2-7,TRBV4-1,NA,NA,TGCGCCAGCAGCCAAGGGACTAGGACAGGGACCTACGAGCAGTACTTC,CASSQGTRTGTYEQYF
TRBJ2-3,TRBV27,NA,NA,TGTGCCAGCAGTTTCCGGGATTGGTTAGATACGCAGTATTTT,CASSFRDWLDTQYF
TRBJ2-1,TRBV27,NA,few,TGTGCCAGCAAAGGTACTGAGCAGTTCTTC,CASKGTEQFF
TRBJ1-1,TRBV2,NA,NA,TGTGCCAGCGCTGGGAGGACTGAAGCTTTCTTT,CASAGRTEAFF
TRBJ2-3,TRBV12-3/TRBV12-4,TRBD1,NA,TGTGCCAGCAGGCTACAGGGGGCGGAGTATTTT,CASRLQGAEYF
TRBJ2-7,TRBV28,TRBD1,few,TGTGCCAGCAGTAACGACAGGGTCGAGCAGTACTTC,CASSNDRVEQYF
TRBJ2-7,TRBV10-3,NA,once,TGTGCCATCAGTGTAGGACAGAAGAACGAGCAGTACTTC,CAISVGQKNEQYF
TRBJ2-5,TRBV20-1,NA,NA,TGCAGTGCTAGACGACTACGAGAGACCCAGTACTTC,CSARRLRETQYF
TRBJ2-2,TRBV11-1,NA,NA,TGTGCCAGCAGCCTGGGGGTGGCCGCGGCCGGGGAGCTGTTTTTT,CASSLGVAAAGELFF
TRBJ2-7,TRBV4-1,TRBD1,many,TGCGCCAGCAGCTCACGGGACAGGGGGACCCACGAGCAGTACTTC,CASSSRDRGTHEQYF
TRBJ2-2,TRBV7-6,NA,few,TGTGCCAGCAGCTCATACGGGGAGCTGTTTTTT,CASSSYGELFF
TRBJ2-7,TRBV7-7,TRBD2,few,TGTGCCAGCAGCCCAGGACTAGCGGGGTCTGTCAAGCAGTACTTC,CASSPGLAGSVKQYF
TRBJ2-7,TRBV6-1,NA,few,TGTGTCAGCACTTACGTCCAAACCTACGAGCAGTACTTC,CVSTYVQTYEQYF
TRBJ1-2,TRBV18,NA,NA,TGTGCCAGCTCACCAGTTGGGGGCTATGGCTACACCTTC,CASSPVGGYGYTF
TRBJ2-2,TRBV6-5,NA,many,TGTGCCAGCAGTTCCCTAGCTTCCGGGGAGCTGTTTTTT,CASSSLASGELFF
TRBJ2-2,TRBV11-1,TRBD2,few,TGTGCCAGCAGCTTAGCGCGGGGGAGCACCGGGGAGCTGTTTTTT,CASSLARGSTGELFF
TRBJ1-1,TRBV12-3/TRBV12-4,NA,NA,TGTGCCAGCAGTGTACAGGGTACCCCTGAAGCTTTCTTT,CASSVQGTPEAFF
TRBJ2-3,TRBV29-1,TRBD2,NA,TGCAGCGTCGGGACTAGCGGGAGCGCAGATACGCAGTATTTT,CSVGTSGSADTQYF
TRBJ1-4,TRBV5-1,TRBD1,few,TGCGCCAGCAGCTTGGGGGACAGGGATAATGAAAAACTGTTTTTT,CASSLGDRDNEKLFF
TRBJ2-1,TRBV5-1,NA,NA,TGCGCCAGCAGCTTGGGGTCAGGGGCCAATGAGCAGTTCTTC,CASSLGSGANEQFF
TRBJ2-7,TRBV4-2,TRBD2,NA,TGTGCCAGCAGCCAAGATTTGGGAGGGACGGATTCCTACGAGCAGTACTTC,CASSQDLGGTDSYEQYF
TRBJ2-7,TRBV19,TRBD2,NA,TGTGCCAGTAGTAGGCAACTAGCGGGAGCCCACGAGCAGTACTTC,CASSRQLAGAHEQYF
TRBJ2-3,TRBV30,NA,NA,TGTGCCTGGAGCGATATACTCACCCGGGTGGATACGCAGTATTTT,CAWSDILTRVDTQYF
TRBJ2-7,TRBV5-1,TRBD2,NA,TGCGCCAGCAGCTTGGGTGCTCTAGCGGGAGTCCTCTACGAGCAGTACTTC,CASSLGALAGVLYEQYF
TRBJ1-3,TRBV12-3/TRBV12-4,NA,many,TGTGCGGAACAAGGGCCGCTCGGAGAAAACACCATATATTTT,CAEQGPLGENTIYF
TRBJ2-1,TRBV28,TRBD1,NA,TGTGCCACCAACCGGGACAGGGGTATAGATGAGCAGTTCTTC,CATNRDRGIDEQFF
TRBJ2-6,TRBV5-6,NA,few,TGTGCCAGCAGCTTGGGAACAGGGACCGGGGCCAACGTCCTGACTTTC,CASSLGTGTGANVLTF
TRBJ2-2,TRBV2,TRBD1,NA,TGTGCCAGCAACGGACAGGGGACCGGGGAGCTGTTTTTT,CASNGQGTGELFF
TRBJ2-3,TRBV20-1,NA,NA,TGCAGTGCTAGAGAAGGCACAGATACGCAGTATTTT,CSAREGTDTQYF
TRBJ2-7,TRBV7-2,NA,many,TGTGCCAGCAGCTCCCAGAGGGGCTCCTACGAGCAGTACTTC,CASSSQRGSYEQYF
TRBJ2-7,TRBV18,TRBD2,few,TGTGCCAGCTCGCCCGGGACTAGCGGCATCGAGCAGTACTTC,CASSPGTSGIEQYF
TRBJ2-5,TRBV28,TRBD2,NA,TGTGCCAGCAGTTTGCTAGCGGGAGCTGGAGAGACCCAGTACTTC,CASSLLAGAGETQYF
TRBJ2-7,TRBV20-1,NA,NA,TGCAGTGCTAGAGTTCTGGCCCTTTACGAGCAGTACTTC,CSARVLALYEQYF
TRBJ2-3,TRBV2,NA,NA,TGTGCCAGCAGTGAAGAGGTCACAGATACGCAGTATTTT,CASSEEVTDTQYF
TRBJ1-1,TRBV20-1,NA,NA,TGCAGTGCTTCCGTTCGGGACACTGAAGCTTTCTTT,CSASVRDTEAFF
TRBJ1-5,TRBV29-1,NA,many,TGCAGCGTTGAACCTTCTCCGGGGCAGCCCCAGCATTTT,CSVEPSPGQPQHF
TRBJ2-5,TRBV20-1,TRBD1,NA,TGCAGTGCCACTGACAGGGCGAAGACCCAGTACTTC,CSATDRAKTQYF